What follows is one T cell receptor (beta chain) and its context. It has no known antigen specificity. No per-base quality is available; no much larger clone lies one base away. This record belongs to a study of blood T cell repertoires in COVID-19 (dated by TCRdb to 2019 to 2021). Turning to the overall study: Samples from collaborators originated in the United States, Italy and Spain and spanned both the acute and convalescent phases of COVID-19. The prospective study material was composed of cDNA or gDNA derived from T cells, B-cell-depleted T cells, or PBMCs. Deeply sampled blood TCRbeta repertoires from subjects exposed to, actively infected with, or recovered from COVID-19 were included in the dataset. The repertoires were released in a freely available public database intended as a resource for research on the immune response to SARS-CoV-2. The samples were drawn from the first 160 participants of the ongoing ImmuneRACE study and from over a thousand subjects provided by 6 global collaborators. A de-identified subject ID, COVID-19 status, age in years and sex were almost always included in the sample metadata. Where HLA class I and class II types were available, the types were taken from metadata supplied by the sample provider, not from assay-based typing. General study outcomes and caveats: Clinical and demographic metadata were provided uncurated, with the amount varying by source and participant.

TCRbeta CDR3 regions were amplified from genomic DNA by means of the immunoSEQ Assay, a bias-controlled multiplex PCR. As for the original processing: Within the assay, amplification of reference gene primers was used to estimate how many nucleated cells each sample contained. To quantify the absolute abundance of each unique TCRbeta CDR3 rearrangement, sequence reads were collapsed and filtered. Productive Simpson clonality was computed per sample as the square root of Simpson's diversity index over productive rearrangements. TCRdb limited this immuneACCESS table to in-frame rearrangements with V and J called. A share of clones is missing; checked studies link under half to unresolved V genes, and the rest is unexplained. That table supplies the V and J calls and clone size; D and trimming were determined from the DNA. This sample has a few hundred thousand clones in its table, and 75% to 90% of those were observed once. The top ten hold about 4.6% of the sample.

A second Seattle source provided samples from volunteer blood donors who had recovered from COVID-19. Each collaborating institution followed its own protocols to collect whole blood in K2EDTA tubes. Collaborator samples were shipped for TCRbeta analysis as frozen whole blood, isolated PBMCs, or DNA extracted from either sample type. Sequencing was done on a sample of peripheral blood. The source of this sequence is a man in his sixties who had recovered from COVID-19.

Here the CDR3 is given as CASSLTGGNGETQYF. In nucleotides, the sequence is TGTGCCAGCAGCTTGACAGGGGGCAATGGAGAGACCCAGTACTTC. The chain joins TRBV7-2 to TRBJ2-5, with TRBD1 matching 10 junction bases. Reading from cysteine to phenylalanine, the CDR3 counts 15 amino acids. The entry retains the CDR3 DNA only, 45 bases that are in frame from base 1. V is cut back by 3 bases and J by 4 bases, with 5 bases in the junction unmatched. According to the germline V gene, CDR1 reads SGHTA and CDR2 reads FQGNSA. With the portions outside the CDR3 filled from the reference TRBV7-2 and TRBJ2-5 genes, the complete variable region becomes GAGVSQSPSNKVTEKGKDVELRCDPISGHTALYWYRQSLGQGLEFLIYFQGNSAPDKSGLPSDRFSAERTGGSVSTLTIQRTQQEDSAVYLCASSLTGGNGETQYFGPGTRLLVL.